These 30 T cell receptor beta chains were sequenced from one sample in a study of blood T cell repertoires in COVID-19 (TCRdb year 2020). The library was built by means of the immunoSEQ multiplex PCR assay. The immuneACCESS repertoire file appears here via TCRdb, limited to in-frame rearrangements. These files lack a portion of the clones; in checked studies, under half of the deficit traces to unresolved V genes, and the cause of the others is not known. The sample records around 180,000 clones, more than 75% of which are singletons. The ten biggest clones cover approximately 4% of the sample. What was sequenced was peripheral blood. Receptors were obtained from a human donor in a cohort sampled during active COVID-19.

The chain has TRBV28 and TRBJ2-5; 8 bases are shared with TRBD1. The CDR3 length is 18 residues. The V gene end was trimmed by 3 bases and the J gene end by 5 bases; junction bases not matched to a gene: 17. The germline gives CDR1 MDHEN, CDR2 SYDVKM. CDR3 coding DNA: TGTGCCAGCAGTTTTAGGGTCCGAATAGCTACAGGGGGGGAGACCCAGTACTTC. Translating it yields CASSFRVRIATGGETQYF.

The rearrangement links TRBV3-1 (or the pseudogene TRBV3-2) to TRBJ2-1; the D is unclear. The CDR3 is made up of 8 amino acids. Per germline, CDR1 LGHDT and CDR2 YNNKEL (reference sequence). Trimming pared 10 bases from V and 10 bases from J, leaving 5 bases between. Here the CDR3 reads CATREQFF. The CDR3 DNA reads TGTGCCACTCGGGAGCAGTTCTTC.

The chain uses TRBV4-3 and TRBJ2-7; D gene uncertain. Trimming pared 1 base from V and 6 bases from J, leaving 10 bases between. Germline values: CDR1 LGHNA, CDR2 YSLEER. The CDR3 has 13 residues. The DNA of the CDR3 is TGCGCCAGCAGCCAAGCCCTCCTGGCCGAGCAGTACTTC. Amino acid sequence: CASSQALLAEQYF.

The chain joins TRBV4-2 to TRBJ2-7; TRBD1 matches 9 bases. V lost 1 base to trimming and J lost 3 bases; unmatched junction nucleotides: 4. This CDR3 spans 15 amino acids. The germline CDR1 and CDR2 sequences are LGHNA and YNFKEQ. Written as DNA, the CDR3 is TGTGCCAGCAGCCAAGCGACAGGGGGTAACTACGAGCAGTACTTC. Protein product: CASSQATGGNYEQYF.

V is TRBV6-2 or TRBV6-3 and J is TRBJ1-5, with no clear D. Per germline, CDR1 MNHEY and CDR2 SVGEGT. Deletions cut 0 bases from V and 5 bases from J, with 5 bases between. The CDR3 spans 13 residues. The CDR3 DNA sequence: TGTGCCAGCAGTTACTCTCCATATCAGCCCCAGCATTTT. As protein: CASSYSPYQPQHF.

The chain links TRBV11-3 to TRBJ1-2; D is unclear. CDR1 SGHNT and CDR2 YENEEA come from the germline V gene. The V and J ends lost 1 base and 8 bases respectively, with 14 bases between them. The CDR3 is 14 residues long. In nucleotides, the CDR3 is TGTGCCAGCAGCTTAGCCCCATCTCCCTACGGCTACACCTTC. This gives the protein CASSLAPSPYGYTF.

This clone appeared a single time. The V call is TRBV7-2, the J call TRBJ2-7, with TRBD2 matching 8 bases. The junction had 4 bases not matched to a gene; V was cut back by 1 base and J by 5 bases. From germline, CDR1 is SGHTA and CDR2 FQGNSA. The CDR3 is made up of 14 amino acids. For the CDR3, the DNA is TGTGCCAGCAGCTTAGTAGCGGGGAATCACGAGCAGTACTTC. Translating it yields CASSLVAGNHEQYF. The variable domain in full, completed from reference TRBV7-2 and TRBJ2-7, reads GAGVSQSPSNKVTEKGKDVELRCDPISGHTALYWYRQSLGQGLEFLIYFQGNSAPDKSGLPSDRFSAERTGGSVSTLTIQRTQQEDSAVYLCASSLVAGNHEQYFGPGTRLTVT.

CDR3 region: CASSDDSQETQYF. The CDR3 coding sequence is TGTGCCAGCAGTGACGACAGCCAAGAGACCCAGTACTTC. The chain combines TRBV2 with TRBJ2-5, with D maybe TRBD1 (5 bases). Per germline, CDR1 SNHLY and CDR2 FYNNEI. CDR3 size: 13 residues. Trimming pared 3 bases from V and 1 base from J, leaving 6 bases between.

The V call is TRBV19, the J call TRBJ2-1, with 10 bases matching TRBD1. The CDR3 totals 17 residues. Germline V gives CDR1 LNHDA, CDR2 SQIVND (reference sequence). Trimming cost V 5 bases and J 8 bases; bases outside gene matches: 15. CDR3 sequence (DNA): TGTGCCAGTAGTCTGGGAGACCGGGACAGGGGAAAGTATGAGCAGTTCTTC. Translated: CASSLGDRDRGKYEQFF.

This rearrangement joins TRBV10-3 to TRBJ1-1, with a weak D call TRBD1 (6 bases). The CDR3 is 15 amino acids. V was pared by 6 bases and J by 0 bases, with 14 bases between. The germline V gene has CDR1 ENHRY and CDR2 SYGVKD. CDR3 nucleotides: TGTGCCATCAGGGTTAACAGGGACATGAACACTGAAGCTTTCTTT. Protein sequence: CAIRVNRDMNTEAFF.

The rearrangement links TRBV4-3 to TRBJ2-3, with D unclear. CDR3 length: 16 amino acids. Germline CDR1 LGHNA, CDR2 YSLEER. Between the trimmed V and J ends, which lost 3 bases and 0 bases, there was a span of 13 bases. As DNA, the CDR3 is TGCGCCAGCAGCCACCTTTTTACAACCAGCACAGATACGCAGTATTTT. This gives the protein CASSHLFTTSTDTQYF.

This rearrangement joins TRBV11-2 to TRBJ2-5; TRBD1 aligns across 12 bases. V was pared by 0 bases and J by 4 bases, with 3 bases of the junction left unmatched. Germline values: CDR1 SGHAT, CDR2 FQNNGV. This CDR3 comprises 16 residues. This chain's CDR3 is CASSLEWGQGAETQYF. In DNA form, the CDR3 reads TGTGCCAGCAGCTTAGAATGGGGACAGGGGGCAGAGACCCAGTACTTC.

The V call is TRBV18, the J call TRBJ2-7; 9 bases match TRBD1. This CDR3 region has 15 residues. Trimming cost V 4 bases and J 0 bases; bases outside gene matches: 4. Looked up from germline, CDR1 is KGHSH and CDR2 is LQKENI. The CDR3 loop reads CASSRDRGSSYEQYF. The CDR3, as DNA: TGTGCCAGCTCACGCGACAGGGGGAGCTCCTACGAGCAGTACTTC.

The rearrangement joins TRBV4-1 to TRBJ1-2, with a weak D call TRBD1 (6 bases). CDR3 length equals 14 residues. Between the trimmed V and J ends, which lost 1 base and 0 bases, there was a span of 6 bases. From germline, CDR1 is MGHRA and CDR2 YSYEKL. The CDR3 DNA sequence: TGCGCCAGCAGCCAAGGGACAGCTAACTATGGCTACACCTTC. Protein: CASSQGTANYGYTF.

The chain carries TRBV5-1 and TRBJ1-1; D gene unclear. This CDR3 is 14 amino acids long. With 0 bases removed from V and 5 bases from J, the gap between germline ends came to 11 bases. Germline values: CDR1 SGHRS, CDR2 YFSETQ. For the CDR3, the DNA is TGCGCCAGCAGCTTGGTCGTGAGGGATACTGAAGCTTTCTTT. Its protein product is CASSLVVRDTEAFF.

This clone was found once. J is TRBJ2-3 and V is TRBV9; the D gene is possibly TRBD2 (6 bases). Germline V gene data show CDR1 as SGDLS and CDR2 as YYNGEE. With 4 bases removed from V and 0 bases from J, the gap between germline ends came to 18 bases. The CDR3 has 17 amino acids. The CDR3 loop reads CASSPPRPGTSTDTQYF. The CDR3 DNA reads as TGTGCCAGCAGCCCTCCCCGCCCCGGGACTAGCACAGATACGCAGTATTTT.

The chain employs TRBV4-1 and TRBJ2-3; TRBD2 matches at 12 bases. There are 19 residues in the CDR3. Trimming at V came to 1 base and at J to 4 bases, leaving 12 bases not matched to a gene. The germline CDR1 and CDR2 sequences are MGHRA and YSYEKL. CDR3 nucleotides: TGCGCCAGCAGCCAAGGGCGAAGACTAGCGGGAGCTCTGGCAGATACGCAGTATTTT. Protein product: CASSQGRRLAGALADTQYF.

This clone was detected only once. The chain joins TRBV5-1 to TRBJ2-1; 9 nucleotides agree with TRBD2. From germline, CDR1 is SGHRS and CDR2 YFSETQ. V trimming: 0 bases; J trimming: 4 bases; junction bases outside the gene matches: 2. The CDR3 loop spans 15 amino acids. The CDR3 nucleotides are TGCGCCAGCAGCTTGGAGGCGGGAGGGTACAATGAGCAGTTCTTC. Amino acid sequence: CASSLEAGGYNEQFF.

The gene calls are TRBV24-1 and TRBJ2-3; the D is unclear. CDR3 size: 14 residues. CDR1 KGHDR and CDR2 SFDVKD come from the germline V gene. V lost 5 bases, J lost 2 bases, and 10 bases lay in between. The CDR3: CATSGVLSTDTQYF. CDR3 sequence (DNA): TGTGCCACCAGTGGTGTCCTATCCACAGATACGCAGTATTTT.

V is TRBV2 and J is TRBJ2-7; the D is unclear. The CDR3 length is 11 residues. V was shortened by 2 bases and J by 7 bases, with 6 bases between the two germline ends. Per germline, CDR1 SNHLY and CDR2 FYNNEI. The CDR3 sequence is CASSEYREQYF. Written as DNA, the CDR3 is TGTGCCAGCAGTGAATATCGGGAGCAGTACTTC.

V usage is TRBV4-1 and J usage is TRBJ2-7; perhaps TRBD1 as D (5 bases). CDR1 and CDR2 (germline): MGHRA, YSYEKL. This CDR3 has 18 amino acids. Trimming removed 2 bases at V and 5 bases at J, with 25 bases between. The CDR3 sequence: CASSQLSTVPGPNDEQYF. DNA for the CDR3: TGCGCCAGCAGCCAACTCTCGACAGTGCCTGGACCCAACGACGAGCAGTACTTC.

V and J are TRBV5-1 and TRBJ1-1, with 7 bases identical to TRBD1. After removal of 4 bases from V and 2 bases from J, the junction contained 8 bases not matched to a gene. The CDR3 loop spans 15 amino acids. Germline CDR1 and CDR2: SGHRS and YFSETQ. The CDR3 DNA is TGCGCCAGCAGCCGGGACAGTCCATCCAACACTGAAGCTTTCTTT. Protein sequence: CASSRDSPSNTEAFF.

The chain joins TRBV14 to TRBJ1-2; the match to TRBD1 covers 7 bases. This CDR3 is built from 15 residues. CDR1 SGHDN and CDR2 FVKESK come from the germline V gene. V lost 2 bases to trimming and J lost 0 bases; unmatched junction nucleotides: 3. The CDR3 nucleotides are TGTGCCAGCAGCCAATTACAGGGGACTAACTATGGCTACACCTTC. It yields the protein CASSQLQGTNYGYTF. The full variable domain, rest sourced from reference TRBV14 and TRBJ1-2, is EAGVTQFPSHSVIEKGQTVTLRCDPISGHDNLYWYRRVMGKEIKFLLHFVKESKQDESGMPNNRFLAERTGGTYSTLKVQPAELEDSGVYFCASSQLQGTNYGYTFGSGTRLTVV.

This chain connects TRBV19 to TRBJ2-3; 8 positions match TRBD1. The CDR3 contains 15 residues. With V trimmed by 4 bases and J by 0 bases, 3 bases remained unmatched. The germline gives CDR1 LNHDA, CDR2 SQIVND (reference sequence). CDR3 coding DNA: TGTGCCAGTAGTAGGAGACAGGGGAGCACAGATACGCAGTATTTT. The encoded protein is CASSRRQGSTDTQYF.

The chain has TRBV6-5 and TRBJ1-6; D perhaps matches TRBD1 (5 bases). Germline CDR1 is MNHEY and CDR2 is SVGAGI. V gave up 7 bases and J gave up 4 bases, with 11 bases separating them. This CDR3 comprises 14 residues. CDR3 nucleotides: TGTGCCAGCAATCCTGACAGTTATAATTCACCCCTCCACTTT. Its translation is CASNPDSYNSPLHF.

This sequence joins TRBV6-5 and TRBJ1-2; no definite D call. CDR3 size: 14 residues. Germline CDR1 MNHEY, CDR2 SVGAGI. Trimming pared 2 bases from V and 4 bases from J, leaving 11 bases between. CDR3 DNA sequence: TGTGCCAGCAGTTACGACCCAGGTCCCTATGGCTACACCTTC. It encodes CASSYDPGPYGYTF.

This clone was counted once. The rearrangement joins TRBV10-2 to TRBJ2-1; no clear D gene. Trimming took 3 bases from V and 0 from J, leaving 6 bases between them. Per germline, CDR1 WSHSY and CDR2 SAAADI. The CDR3 consists of 14 residues. CDR3 residues: CASSEWSSYNEQFF. DNA for the CDR3: TGCGCCAGCAGTGAATGGAGCTCCTACAATGAGCAGTTCTTC.

The gene calls are TRBV5-1 and TRBJ1-4; D is unresolved. There are 15 residues in the CDR3. Germline CDR1 reads SGHRS; CDR2 reads YFSETQ. The V end was cut by 0 bases, the J end by 1 base, with 7 bases between. Written as DNA, the CDR3 is TGCGCCAGCAGCTTGGAACAGTTAACTAATGAAAAACTGTTTTTT. Translating it yields CASSLEQLTNEKLFF. Full variable domain (missing parts from reference TRBV5-1 and TRBJ1-4): KAGVTQTPRYLIKTRGQQVTLSCSPISGHRSVSWYQQTPGQGLQFLFEYFSETQRNKGNFPGRFSGRQFSNSRSEMNVSTLELGDSALYLCASSLEQLTNEKLFFGSGTQLSVL.

V and J are TRBV19 and TRBJ2-3, with 8 bases identical to TRBD1. From germline, CDR1 is LNHDA and CDR2 SQIVND (reference sequence). V gave up 1 base and J gave up 4 bases; unmatched junction bases: 4. This CDR3 has 15 residues. In DNA form, the CDR3 reads TGTGCCAGTAGTATAGTCTGGACAGGGTCAGATACGCAGTATTTT. This gives the protein CASSIVWTGSDTQYF.

This clone was detected a few times. V is TRBV7-2 and J is TRBJ1-5; 7 bases match TRBD1. V shed 3 bases and J 6 bases; nucleotides not matched to a gene: 2. Germline CDR1 SGHTA, CDR2 FQGNSA. The CDR3 contains 13 residues. The DNA for the CDR3 is TGTGCCAGCAGCTTCGACAGGGCTCAGCCCCAGCATTTT. Amino acid sequence: CASSFDRAQPQHF. Combining the CDR3 with reference TRBV7-2 and TRBJ1-5 gives the whole variable domain GAGVSQSPSNKVTEKGKDVELRCDPISGHTALYWYRQSLGQGLEFLIYFQGNSAPDKSGLPSDRFSAERTGGSVSTLTIQRTQQEDSAVYLCASSFDRAQPQHFGDGTRLSIL.